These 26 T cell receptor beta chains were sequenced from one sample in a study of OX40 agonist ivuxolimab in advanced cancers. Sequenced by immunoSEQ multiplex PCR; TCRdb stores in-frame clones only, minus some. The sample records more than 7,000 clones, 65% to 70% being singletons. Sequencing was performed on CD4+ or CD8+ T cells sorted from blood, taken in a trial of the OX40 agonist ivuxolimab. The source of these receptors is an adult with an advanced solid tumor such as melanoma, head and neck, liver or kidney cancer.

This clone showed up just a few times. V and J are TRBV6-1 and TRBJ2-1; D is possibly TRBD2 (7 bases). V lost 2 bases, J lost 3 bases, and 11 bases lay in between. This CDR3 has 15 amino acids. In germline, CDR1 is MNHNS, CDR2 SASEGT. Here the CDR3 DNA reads TGTGCCAGCAGTGAAAAGGGGGAGGGCTACAATGAGCAGTTCTTC. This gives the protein CASSEKGEGYNEQFF.

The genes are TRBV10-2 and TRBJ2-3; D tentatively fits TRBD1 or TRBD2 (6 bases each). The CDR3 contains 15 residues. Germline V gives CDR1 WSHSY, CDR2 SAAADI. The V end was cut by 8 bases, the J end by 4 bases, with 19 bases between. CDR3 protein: CASGGGAQAADTQYF. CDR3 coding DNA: TGCGCCAGCGGAGGGGGTGCACAGGCCGCAGATACGCAGTATTTT.

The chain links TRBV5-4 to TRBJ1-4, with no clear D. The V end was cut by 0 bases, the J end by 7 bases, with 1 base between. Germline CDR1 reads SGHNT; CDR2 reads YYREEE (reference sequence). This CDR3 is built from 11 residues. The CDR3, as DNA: TGTGCCAGCAGCTTGGGTGAAAAACTGTTTTTT. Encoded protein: CASSLGEKLFF.

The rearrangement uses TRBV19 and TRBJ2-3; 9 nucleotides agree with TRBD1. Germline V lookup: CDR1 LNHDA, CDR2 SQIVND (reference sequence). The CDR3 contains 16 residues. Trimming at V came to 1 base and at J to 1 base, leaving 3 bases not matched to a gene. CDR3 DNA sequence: TGTGCCAGTAGTATAGGCCGGGACAGGGGCACAGATACGCAGTATTTT. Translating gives CASSIGRDRGTDTQYF.

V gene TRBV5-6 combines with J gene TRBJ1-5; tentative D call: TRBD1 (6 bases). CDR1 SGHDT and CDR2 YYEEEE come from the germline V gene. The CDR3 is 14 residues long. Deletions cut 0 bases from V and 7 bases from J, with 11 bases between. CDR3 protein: CASSLAGGGQPQHF. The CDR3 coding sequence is TGTGCCAGCAGCTTGGCGGGGGGCGGGCAGCCCCAGCATTTT.

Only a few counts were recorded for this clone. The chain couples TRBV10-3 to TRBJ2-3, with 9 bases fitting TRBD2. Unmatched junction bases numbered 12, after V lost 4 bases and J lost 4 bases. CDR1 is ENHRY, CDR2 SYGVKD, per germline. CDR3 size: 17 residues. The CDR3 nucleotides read TGTGCCATCAGTGGGAGGGGTGTAGCGGGAGAAGCAGATACGCAGTATTTT. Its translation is CAISGRGVAGEADTQYF.

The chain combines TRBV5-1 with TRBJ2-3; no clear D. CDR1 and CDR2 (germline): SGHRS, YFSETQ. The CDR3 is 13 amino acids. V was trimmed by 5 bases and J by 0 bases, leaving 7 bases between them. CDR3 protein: CASRADSTDTQYF. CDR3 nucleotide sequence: TGCGCCAGCAGGGCCGATAGCACAGATACGCAGTATTTT.

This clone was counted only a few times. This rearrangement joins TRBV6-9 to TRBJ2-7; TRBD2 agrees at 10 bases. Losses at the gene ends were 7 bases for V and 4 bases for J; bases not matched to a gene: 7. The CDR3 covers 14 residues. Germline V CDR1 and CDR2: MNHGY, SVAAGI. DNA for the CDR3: TGTGCCAGCATACTCCCTAGCGGGAGATACGAGCAGTACTTC. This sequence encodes CASILPSGRYEQYF.

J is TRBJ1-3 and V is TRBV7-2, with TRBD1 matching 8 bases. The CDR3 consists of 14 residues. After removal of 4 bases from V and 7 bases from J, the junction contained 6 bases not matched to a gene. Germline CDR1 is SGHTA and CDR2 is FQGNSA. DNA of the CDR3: TGTGCCAGCAGCTCAGTGGCAGGGGGCAACACCATATATTTT. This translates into CASSSVAGGNTIYF. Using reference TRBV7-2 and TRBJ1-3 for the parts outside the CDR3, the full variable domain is GAGVSQSPSNKVTEKGKDVELRCDPISGHTALYWYRQSLGQGLEFLIYFQGNSAPDKSGLPSDRFSAERTGGSVSTLTIQRTQQEDSAVYLCASSSVAGGNTIYFGEGSWLTVV.

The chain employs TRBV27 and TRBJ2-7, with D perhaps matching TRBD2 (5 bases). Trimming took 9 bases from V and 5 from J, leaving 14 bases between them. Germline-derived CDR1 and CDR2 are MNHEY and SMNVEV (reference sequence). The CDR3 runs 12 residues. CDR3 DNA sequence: TGTGCCAGTGGACTTAGTGGGAACGAGCAGTACTTC. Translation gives CASGLSGNEQYF.

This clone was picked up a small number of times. As DNA, the CDR3 is TGCGCCAGCAGCCAAGTGAGGTCAGGATGGGAGACCCAGTACTTC. Translated: CASSQVRSGWETQYF. V is TRBV4-1 and J is TRBJ2-5; no reliable D call. Germline assignment: CDR1 MGHRA and CDR2 YSYEKL. CDR3 length: 15 residues. Trimming took off 1 base at V and 5 bases at J, with 14 bases between the two ends.

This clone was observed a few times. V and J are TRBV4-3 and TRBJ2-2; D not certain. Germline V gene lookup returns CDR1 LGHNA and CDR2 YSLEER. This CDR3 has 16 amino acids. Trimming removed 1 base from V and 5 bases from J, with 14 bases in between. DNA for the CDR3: TGCGCCAGCAGCCAAGCTGCCGAGGCCCGTACCGGGGAGCTGTTTTTT. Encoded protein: CASSQAAEARTGELFF.

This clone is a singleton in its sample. Here the CDR3 reads CASSPGTGVEKLFF. The CDR3 bases are TGTGCCAGCAGCCCCGGGACAGGTGTTGAAAAACTGTTTTTT. V gene TRBV9 combines with J gene TRBJ1-4; TRBD1 aligns across 8 bases. J gave up 7 bases and V 4 bases, and 6 bases lay outside the gene matches. The CDR3 consists of 14 residues. CDR1 and CDR2 from the germline V gene are SGDLS and YYNGEE.

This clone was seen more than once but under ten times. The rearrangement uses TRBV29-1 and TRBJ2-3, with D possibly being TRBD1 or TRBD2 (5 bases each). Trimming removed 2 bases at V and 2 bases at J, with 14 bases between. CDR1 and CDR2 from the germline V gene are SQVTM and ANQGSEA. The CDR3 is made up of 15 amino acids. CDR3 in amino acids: CSVERLGESTDTQYF. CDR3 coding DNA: TGCAGCGTTGAAAGGTTAGGGGAGTCCACAGATACGCAGTATTTT.

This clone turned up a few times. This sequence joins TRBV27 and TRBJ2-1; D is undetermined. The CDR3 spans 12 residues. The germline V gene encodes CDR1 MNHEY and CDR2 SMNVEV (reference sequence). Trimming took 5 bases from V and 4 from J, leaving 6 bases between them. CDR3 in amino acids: CASSASYNEQFF. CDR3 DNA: TGTGCCAGCAGTGCCTCATACAATGAGCAGTTCTTC.

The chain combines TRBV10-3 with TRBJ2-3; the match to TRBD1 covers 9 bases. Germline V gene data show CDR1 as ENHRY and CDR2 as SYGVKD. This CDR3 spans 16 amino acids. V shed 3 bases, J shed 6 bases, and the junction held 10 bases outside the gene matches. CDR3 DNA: TGTGCCATCAGTGAAACGGGAGGACAGGGGCCTGATACGCAGTATTTT. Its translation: CAISETGGQGPDTQYF.

CDR3: CASSLIDRGHDGYTF. CDR3 nucleotides: TGTGCCAGCAGCCTAATTGACAGGGGGCATGATGGCTACACCTTC. The genes are TRBV7-9 and TRBJ1-2; the match to TRBD1 covers 10 bases. Germline CDR1 is SEHNR and CDR2 is FQNEAQ (reference sequence). CDR3 length equals 15 residues. Losses at the gene ends were 5 bases for V and 6 bases for J; bases not matched to a gene: 9.

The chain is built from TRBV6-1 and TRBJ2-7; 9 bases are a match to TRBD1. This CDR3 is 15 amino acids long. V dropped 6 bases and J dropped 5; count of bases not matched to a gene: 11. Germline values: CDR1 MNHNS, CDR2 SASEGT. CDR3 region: CASSSRTGASDEQYF. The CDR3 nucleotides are TGTGCCAGCAGCAGCAGGACAGGGGCTTCGGACGAGCAGTACTTC.

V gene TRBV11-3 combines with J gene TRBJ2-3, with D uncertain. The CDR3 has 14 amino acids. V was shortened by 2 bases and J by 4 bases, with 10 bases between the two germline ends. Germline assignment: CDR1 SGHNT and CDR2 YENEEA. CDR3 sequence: CASSLRSPPDTQYF. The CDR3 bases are TGTGCCAGCAGCTTACGTAGCCCCCCAGATACGCAGTATTTT.

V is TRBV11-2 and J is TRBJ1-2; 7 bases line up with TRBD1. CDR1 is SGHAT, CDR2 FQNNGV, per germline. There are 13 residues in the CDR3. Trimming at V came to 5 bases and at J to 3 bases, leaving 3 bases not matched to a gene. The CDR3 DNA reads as TGTGCCAGCAGCCCCGGGACAGACTATGGCTACACCTTC. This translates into CASSPGTDYGYTF. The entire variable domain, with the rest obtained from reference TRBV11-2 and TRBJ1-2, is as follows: EAGVAQSPRYKIIEKRQSVAFWCNPISGHATLYWYQQILGQGPKLLIQFQNNGVVDDSQLPKDRFSAERLKGVDSTLKIQPAKLEDSAVYLCASSPGTDYGYTFGSGTRLTVV.

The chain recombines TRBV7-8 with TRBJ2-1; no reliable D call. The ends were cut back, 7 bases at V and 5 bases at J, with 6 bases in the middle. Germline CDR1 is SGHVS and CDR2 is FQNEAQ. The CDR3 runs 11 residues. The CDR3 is CASMTDNEQFF. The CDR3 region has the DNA TGTGCCAGCATGACGGACAATGAGCAGTTCTTC.

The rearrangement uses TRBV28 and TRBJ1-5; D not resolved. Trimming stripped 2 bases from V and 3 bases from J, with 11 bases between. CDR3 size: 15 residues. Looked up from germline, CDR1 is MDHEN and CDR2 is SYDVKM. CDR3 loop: CASSLGWRTNQPQHF. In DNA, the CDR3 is TGTGCCAGCAGTTTAGGGTGGCGCACCAATCAGCCCCAGCATTTT.

Here the CDR3 reads CASSEYNTGGGAFF. The CDR3 bases are TGTGCCAGCAGTGAATATAACACAGGGGGCGGAGCTTTCTTT. V and J are TRBV25-1 and TRBJ1-1; TRBD1 agrees at 9 bases. V trimming: 0 bases; J trimming: 10 bases; junction bases outside the gene matches: 6. CDR1 and CDR2 from the germline V gene are MGHDK and SYGVNS. The CDR3 runs to 14 residues.

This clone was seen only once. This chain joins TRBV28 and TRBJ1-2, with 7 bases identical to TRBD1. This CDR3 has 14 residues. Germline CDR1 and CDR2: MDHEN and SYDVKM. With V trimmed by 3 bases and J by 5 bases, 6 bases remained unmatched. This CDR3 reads CASSFLGQLYGYTF. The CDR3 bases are TGTGCCAGCAGTTTCTTGGGACAGCTGTATGGCTACACCTTC.

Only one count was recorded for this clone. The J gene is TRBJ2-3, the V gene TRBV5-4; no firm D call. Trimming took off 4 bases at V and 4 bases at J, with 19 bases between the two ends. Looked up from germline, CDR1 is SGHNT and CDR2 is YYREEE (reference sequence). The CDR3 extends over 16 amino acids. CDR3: CASSPGPLVRSDTQYF. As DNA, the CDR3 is TGTGCCAGCAGCCCCGGACCCCTAGTTAGGTCAGATACGCAGTATTTT. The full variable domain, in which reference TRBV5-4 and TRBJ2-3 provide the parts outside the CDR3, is ETGVTQSPTHLIKTRGQQVTLRCSSQSGHNTVSWYQQALGQGPQFIFQYYREEENGRGNFPPRFSGLQFPNYSSELNVNALELDDSALYLCASSPGPLVRSDTQYFGPGTRLTVL.

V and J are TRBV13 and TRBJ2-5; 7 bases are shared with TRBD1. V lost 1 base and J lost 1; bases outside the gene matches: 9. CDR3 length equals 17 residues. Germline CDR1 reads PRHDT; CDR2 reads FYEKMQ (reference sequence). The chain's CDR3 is CASSLEGQQGIQETQYF. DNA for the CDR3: TGTGCCAGCAGCTTAGAGGGACAACAGGGGATCCAAGAGACCCAGTACTTC.